A selection of T cell receptor beta chains follows, all from one sample in a study of chemoradiotherapy in HPV16-positive cancers. Method: immunoSEQ multiplex PCR; TCRdb's copy keeps in-frame clones and lacks some. The sample carries roughly 15,000 clones, around 74% recorded once. The specimen was obtained from a patient who underwent chemoradiotherapy. Receptors originate from a human donor with HPV-associated anogenital cancer. Each CDR3 is given with its conserved first and last residue. Fields, in order: V gene, J gene, clone size, D gene, CDR3 protein, CDR3 DNA. D genes are given only for firm matches. Size values are once, few and many counts, or a class for expanded clones, and some rows have none.

V: TRBV5-1; J: TRBJ1-2; size: -; D: -; CDR3: CASSLGRRNGFYGYTF; DNA: TGCGCCAGCAGCTTGGGCCGGCGGAACGGGTTCTATGGCTACACCTTC
V: TRBV11-3; J: TRBJ2-1; size: -; D: -; CDR3: CASSTTRNGEQFF; DNA: TGTGCCAGCAGCACCACTAGGAACGGGGAGCAGTTCTTC
V: TRBV9; J: TRBJ2-7; size: -; D: TRBD1; CDR3: CASSRRTGTGFVEQYF; DNA: TGTGCCAGCAGCCGTAGGACCGGGACAGGCTTCGTCGAGCAGTACTTC
V: TRBV2; J: TRBJ2-2; size: few; D: -; CDR3: CASSEGTYPGELFF; DNA: TGTGCCAGCAGTGAAGGGACATATCCCGGGGAGCTGTTTTTT
V: TRBV4-2; J: TRBJ2-1; size: -; D: TRBD1; CDR3: CASSQAGDRSGEQFF; DNA: TGTGCCAGCAGCCAAGCTGGGGACAGGTCCGGTGAGCAGTTCTTC
V: TRBV2; J: TRBJ2-2; size: few; D: -; CDR3: CASRPRTRTGELFF; DNA: TGTGCCAGCAGGCCTAGAACACGCACCGGGGAGCTGTTTTTT